Each of the 10 T cell receptor beta chains below was sequenced from the same sample in a study of blood T cells in healthy people across ages. Primed by a sample-barcoded 5' primer and a J-beta primer mix, a second PCR proceeded for 7 to 11 cycles. TCRdb fed the 5' RACE reads into MiXCR, producing one record per CDR3 protein. Counted here are 1,100,000 or so distinct CDR3 sequences, 40% to 45% occurring once; the ten biggest clones make up about 19%. The sample comprised blood. The source is an older woman in good health.

This clonotype was found a few times. The gene calls are TRBV24-1 and TRBJ2-1; D unresolved. This CDR3 is built from 11 residues. Germline-derived CDR1 and CDR2 are KGHDR and SFDVKD. V lost 7 bases to trimming and J lost 9 bases, with 9 bases between them. Here the CDR3 reads CATSPGSEQFF. CDR3 in DNA: TGTGCCACCAGCCCCGGTAGTGAGCAGTTCTTC.

In its sample, this clonotype was seen a few times. The chain joins TRBV21-1 to TRBJ2-7. TRBV21-1 is listed as a pseudogene. The CDR3 has 12 amino acids. CDR3 DNA sequence: TGTGCCAGCAGCAAACCCATATACGAGCAGTACTTC. Amino acid sequence: CASSKPIYEQYF.

The chain uses TRBV4-2 and TRBJ2-3; D might be TRBD1 (5 bases). Germline CDR1 and CDR2: LGHNA and YNFKEQ. Trimming left V 0 bases short and J 5 bases short, with 9 bases between. The CDR3 extends over 14 amino acids. The CDR3 DNA reads TGTGCCAGCAGCCAAGATGATCAGGGAGATACGCAGTATTTT. It encodes CASSQDDQGDTQYF.

V is TRBV6-6 and J is TRBJ2-7; 10 bases are shared with TRBD2. Germline V lookup: CDR1 MNHNY, CDR2 SVGAGI (reference sequence). Germline trimming cut 6 bases from V and 2 bases from J; bases unmatched to any gene: 7. CDR3 length equals 15 residues. The chain's CDR3 is CASSPLGLATYEQYF. The CDR3 nucleotides are TGTGCCAGCAGCCCGCTGGGACTAGCGACCTACGAGCAGTACTTC.

The CDR3 coding sequence is TGCGCCAGCAGCCCAGCACAAAGCTACTACGAGCAGTACTTC. It translates to CASSPAQSYYEQYF. V gene TRBV5-1 combines with J gene TRBJ2-7; the D is unclear. V was trimmed by 4 bases and J by 3 bases, leaving 14 bases between them. From germline, CDR1 is SGHRS and CDR2 YFSETQ. The CDR3 is made up of 14 amino acids.

This clonotype was seen more than once but under ten times. The rearrangement uses TRBV24-1 and TRBJ2-4; D unclear. This CDR3 spans 16 amino acids. V lost 4 bases and J lost 0, with 12 bases in between. Germline CDR1 reads KGHDR; CDR2 reads SFDVKD. CDR3 DNA: TGTGCCACCAGTGAGGGTGGATTCCTAGCCAAAAACATTCAGTACTTC. This codes for CATSEGGFLAKNIQYF.

This rearrangement joins TRBV25-1 to TRBJ2-1, with D possibly being TRBD2 (6 bases). This CDR3 has 16 amino acids. Germline-derived CDR1 and CDR2 are MGHDK and SYGVNS. Trimming cost V 2 bases and J 6 bases, with 17 bases left between them. CDR3 in amino acids: CASSEGQPGERNEQFF. CDR3 nucleotide sequence: TGTGCCAGCAGTGAAGGACAACCGGGAGAGCGCAATGAGCAGTTCTTC.

This clonotype was seen ten or more times. The V gene is TRBV7-3, the J gene TRBJ2-1; D possibly uses TRBD1 or TRBD2 (6 bases each). This CDR3 is built from 15 residues. Trimming pared 8 bases from V and 1 base from J, leaving 15 bases between. Germline V gene sequence: CDR1 SGHTA, CDR2 FQGTGA. CDR3 sequence: CASSPQGGSYNEQFF. Written as DNA, the CDR3 is TGTGCCAGCTCACCACAGGGAGGTTCCTACAATGAGCAGTTCTTC.

This chain links TRBV7-2 with TRBJ1-2; tentatively, D is TRBD1 (5 bases). Per germline, CDR1 SGHTA and CDR2 FQGNSA. This CDR3 spans 15 amino acids. Trimming shortened V by 2 bases and J by 5 bases, and 15 bases separated the two germline ends. The CDR3 region has the DNA TGTGCCAGCAGCTTAAAATCTGGGGCGGGGTATGGCTACACCTTC. Its translation is CASSLKSGAGYGYTF.

The chain uses TRBV7-9 and TRBJ1-1, with a tentative D call TRBD1 (5 bases). The germline V gene has CDR1 SEHNR and CDR2 FQNEAQ (reference sequence). The length of the CDR3 is 15 residues. V dropped 5 bases and J dropped 1 base, with 14 bases sitting between them. This CDR3 is CASSPRRGGNTEAFF. In DNA, the CDR3 is TGTGCCAGCAGCCCCCGAAGGGGAGGGAACACTGAAGCTTTCTTT.